The clone carrying this TCR beta chain was seen a single time. Its antigen is undetermined. This entry belongs to a study of T cell repertoires in ileal Crohn's disease. About the study: Thiopurines (about eleven) or anti-TNF agents (roughly 18) were given postoperatively to about half. General study results and limits: Endoscopy was done a median roughly 6.9 months after surgery. Mucosal expansions were suggested to be mainly CD8 T cells.

Time point defined: neoterminal ileum biopsy at postoperative endoscopy, about 6 months after surgery. The data were produced by immunoSEQ multiplex PCR, yet TCRdb's version contains in-frame clones alone and is incomplete. The sample carries tens of thousands of clones, roughly 91% recorded once. Germline CDR1 SGHVS, CDR2 FNYEAQ. Trimming cost V 1 base and J 2 bases; bases outside gene matches: 1. This CDR3 comprises 15 residues. This clonotype was obtained from an adult with Crohn's disease. Specimen: ileal tissue. V usage is TRBV7-6 and J usage is TRBJ2-1; 8 bases are a match to TRBD2. CDR3 loop: CASSLEAGAYNEQFF. CDR3 DNA sequence: TGTGCCAGCAGCTTAGAAGCGGGGGCCTACAATGAGCAGTTCTTC.